A single sample gave rise to the 15 T cell receptor beta chains below, sequenced in a study of blood T cell repertoires in COVID-19. Produced via immunoSEQ multiplex PCR; TCRdb's table is partial and in-frame only. The table has approximately 340,000 clones, 91% seen once; the top ten hold 0.7% to 0.95%. Sequenced input: PBMCs or T cells enriched from blood (not recorded which). The source of these receptors is a woman aged 40-49 years who had been exposed to COVID-19.

The chain joins TRBV27 to TRBJ1-4; D not resolved. This CDR3 region has 13 residues. With 2 bases removed from V and 8 bases from J, the gap between germline ends came to 9 bases. Germline CDR1 and CDR2: MNHEY and SMNVEV (reference sequence). CDR3: CASSLREWEKLFF. CDR3 in DNA: TGTGCCAGCAGTTTACGGGAGTGGGAAAAACTGTTTTTT. The variable domain in full, completed from reference TRBV27 and TRBJ1-4, reads EAQVTQNPRYLITVTGKKLTVTCSQNMNHEYMSWYRQDPGLGLRQIYYSMNVEVTDKGDVPEGYKVSRKEKRNFPLILESPSPNQTSLYFCASSLREWEKLFFGSGTQLSVL.

The rearrangement uses TRBV28 and TRBJ1-6; 7 bases line up with TRBD1. This CDR3 spans 15 amino acids. The junction had 10 bases not matched to a gene; V was cut back by 7 bases and J by 7 bases. CDR1 MDHEN and CDR2 SYDVKM come from the germline V gene. The DNA for the CDR3 is TGTGCCAGCACCATCACGGGACAGCTAAATTCACCCCTCCACTTT. Translating it yields CASTITGQLNSPLHF.

The V gene is TRBV12-2, the J gene TRBJ2-4; the table's D call, TRBD2, was not checked against the DNA. TRBV12-2 is reported as a pseudogene. This CDR3 spans 9 amino acids. The CDR3 bases are TGTGCAAGTCGCACTGTCCCGTACTTC. This translates into CASRTVPYF.

This chain joins TRBV6-2 or TRBV6-3 and TRBJ1-5; 10 nucleotides line up with TRBD1. The germline V gene has CDR1 MNHEY and CDR2 SVGEGT. The CDR3 runs 14 residues. V gave up 6 bases and J gave up 4 bases; unmatched junction bases: 3. CDR3 coding DNA: TGTGCCAGCAGCGGACAGGGGGTAAATCAGCCCCAGCATTTT. Protein product: CASSGQGVNQPQHF.

The chain couples TRBV6-1 to TRBJ1-1; maybe TRBD1 (6 bases). The CDR3 covers 16 residues. Germline CDR1 reads MNHNS; CDR2 reads SASEGT. Trimming removed 0 bases from V and 3 bases from J, with 14 bases in between. CDR3 sequence reads: CASSEARGEGDTEAFF. The CDR3 nucleotides are TGTGCCAGCAGTGAAGCGCGGGGGGAGGGGGACACTGAAGCTTTCTTT.

The chain has TRBV19 and TRBJ1-5; perhaps TRBD1 as D (5 bases). With 1 base removed from V and 4 bases from J, the gap between germline ends came to 11 bases. Germline CDR1 is LNHDA and CDR2 is SQIVND (reference sequence). The CDR3 loop spans 15 amino acids. Here the CDR3 reads CASSIAGGRNQPQHF. The CDR3 coding sequence is TGTGCCAGTAGTATAGCCGGGGGTAGGAATCAGCCCCAGCATTTT.

With regard to this clone: At one end the junction does not follow the germline gene, possibly because of a read error. The CDR3 loop reads CASSPRSLAGTIQGTQYF. CDR3 nucleotides: TGTGCCAGCTCACCACGATCATTAGCGGGAACGATACAAGGGACCCAGTACTTC. The chain uses TRBV18 and TRBJ2-5; 8 bases match TRBD2. Germline V gene sequence: CDR1 KGHSH, CDR2 LQKENI. The CDR3 is 18 residues long.

V and J are TRBV7-2 and TRBJ1-1; 9 bases are a match to TRBD1. With V trimmed by 4 bases and J by 4 bases, 7 bases remained unmatched. Per the germline V gene, CDR1 is SGHTA and CDR2 is FQGNSA. The CDR3 has 15 amino acids. The CDR3 sequence is CASSYSGTGSTEAFF. CDR3 DNA: TGTGCCAGCAGCTACTCCGGGACAGGGAGCACTGAAGCTTTCTTT. Full variable domain (outside the CDR3, taken from reference TRBV7-2 and TRBJ1-1): GAGVSQSPSNKVTEKGKDVELRCDPISGHTALYWYRQSLGQGLEFLIYFQGNSAPDKSGLPSDRFSAERTGGSVSTLTIQRTQQEDSAVYLCASSYSGTGSTEAFFGQGTRLTVV.

V usage is TRBV6-5 and J usage is TRBJ1-1; possibly TRBD1 for D (5 bases). This CDR3 contains 13 residues. Trimming pared 2 bases from V and 8 bases from J, leaving 12 bases between. The V gene's germline CDR1 is MNHEY and CDR2 SVGAGI. The CDR3 reads CASSYTAGGEAFF. The CDR3 bases are TGTGCCAGCAGTTACACCGCCGGGGGAGAAGCTTTCTTT.

This clone was counted a single time. The chain is built from TRBV5-5 and TRBJ1-4, with D unclear. Germline V lookup: CDR1 SGHKS, CDR2 YYEKEE (reference sequence). V lost 5 bases, J lost 0 bases, and 14 bases lay in between. CDR3 length: 16 residues. The CDR3 loop is CASSHYSGTTNEKLFF. CDR3 bases: TGTGCCAGCAGTCACTACTCCGGTACAACTAATGAAAAACTGTTTTTT.

V is TRBV19 and J is TRBJ1-1, with unresolved D. CDR1 and CDR2 (germline): LNHDA, SQIVND (reference sequence). V was trimmed by 5 bases and J by 3 bases, leaving 16 bases between them. The CDR3 sequence is 15 residues long. CDR3 DNA: TGTGCCAGTAGTGCTAGGCCCTCAGCCGACACTGAAGCTTTCTTT. This translates into CASSARPSADTEAFF.

The chain links TRBV7-9 to TRBJ2-2; the match to TRBD2 covers 8 bases. The CDR3 consists of 14 residues. Germline V gives CDR1 SEHNR, CDR2 FQNEAQ (reference sequence). J lost 7 bases, V lost 4 bases, and 5 bases had no gene match. For the CDR3, the DNA is TGTGCCAGCAGCTCGGGACTAGTTAGCGGGGAGCTGTTTTTT. Translated, it gives CASSSGLVSGELFF.

In DNA form, the CDR3 reads TGTGCCAGCAGCCAAGGGCCCCCAAGTACTGAAGCTTTCTTT. It encodes CASSQGPPSTEAFF. The chain carries TRBV3-1 (or the pseudogene TRBV3-2) and TRBJ1-1; D gene uncertain. The CDR3 is 14 amino acids. Germline V gene sequence: CDR1 LGHDT, CDR2 YNNKEL (reference sequence). The germline V and J ends were trimmed by 1 base and 5 bases, with 11 bases remaining between them.

The chain has TRBV10-3 and TRBJ1-2; D remains ambiguous. Germline V lookup: CDR1 ENHRY, CDR2 SYGVKD. V was pared by 0 bases and J by 8 bases, with 10 bases between. This CDR3 has 13 residues. CDR3 DNA sequence: TGTGCCATCAGTGAGTCCGGGGAAGACGGCTACACCTTC. Its translation: CAISESGEDGYTF.

The J gene is TRBJ2-5, the V gene TRBV2; 9 nucleotides line up with TRBD2. The junction had 12 bases not matched to a gene; V was cut back by 6 bases and J by 4 bases. CDR3 size: 16 residues. Germline V gene lookup returns CDR1 SNHLY and CDR2 FYNNEI. The CDR3 loop is CASRVSGGSGSETQYF. For the CDR3, the DNA is TGTGCCAGCAGAGTTAGCGGGGGAAGTGGGTCAGAGACCCAGTACTTC.